This T cell receptor (beta chain) was identified in a study of blood T cell repertoires in COVID-19. Study background: PBMCs, B-cell-depleted T cells, or T cells provided the cDNA or gDNA that made up the material.

Original handling: Estimation of nucleated cell counts was performed using reference gene primer amplification. The method was immunoSEQ multiplex PCR; TCRdb's version includes in-frame clones alone and lacks a portion of them. Clone size and V and J calls were adopted from that table, with D and trimming inferred from the DNA. The top ten clones hold around 13% of a sample with approximately 250,000 clones, approximately 86% of them seen once. During active infection, Seattle patients enrolled and were then monitored through disease. The material sequenced was peripheral blood. The receptor was isolated from a woman aged 70-85 years with COVID-19, enrolled during active disease.

The CDR3 nucleotides read TGTGCCAGCAGACCCCCGGGGGGGCGGGCAGATACGCAGTATTTT. Its protein is CASRPPGGRADTQYF. The V gene is TRBV7-2, the J gene TRBJ2-3, with 8 positions matching TRBD2. CDR3 length equals 15 residues. Germline CDR1 is SGHTA and CDR2 is FQGNSA. V lost 6 bases and J lost 4; bases outside the gene matches: 9.